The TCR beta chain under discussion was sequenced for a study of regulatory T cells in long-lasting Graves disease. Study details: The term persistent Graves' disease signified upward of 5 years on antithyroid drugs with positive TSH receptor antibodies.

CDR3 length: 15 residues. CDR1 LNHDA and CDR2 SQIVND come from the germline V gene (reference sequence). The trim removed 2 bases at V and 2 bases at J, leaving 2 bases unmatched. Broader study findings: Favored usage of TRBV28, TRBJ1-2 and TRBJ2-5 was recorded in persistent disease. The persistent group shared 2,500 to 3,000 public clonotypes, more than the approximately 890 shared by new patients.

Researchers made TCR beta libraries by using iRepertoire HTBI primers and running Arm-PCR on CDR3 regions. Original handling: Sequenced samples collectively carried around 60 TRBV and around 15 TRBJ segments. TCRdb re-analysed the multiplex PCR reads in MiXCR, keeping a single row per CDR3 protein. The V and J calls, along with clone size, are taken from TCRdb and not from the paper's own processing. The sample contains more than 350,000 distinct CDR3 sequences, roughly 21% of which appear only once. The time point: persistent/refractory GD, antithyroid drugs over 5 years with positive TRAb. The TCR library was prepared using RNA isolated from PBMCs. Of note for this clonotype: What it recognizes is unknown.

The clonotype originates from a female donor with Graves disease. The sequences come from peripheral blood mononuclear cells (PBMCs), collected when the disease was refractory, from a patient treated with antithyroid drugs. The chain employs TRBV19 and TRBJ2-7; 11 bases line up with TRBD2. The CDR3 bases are TGTGCCAGTAGTATACTAGCGGGGGGACCCTACGAGCAGTACTTC. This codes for CASSILAGGPYEQYF.